This T cell receptor (beta chain) was sequenced for a study of T cell changes during pregnancy in multiple sclerosis. With 4 bases removed from V and 3 bases from J, the gap between germline ends came to 13 bases. CDR1 is LNHNV and CDR2 is YYDKDF in the germline V gene (reference sequence). The CDR3 extends over 15 amino acids. Sequenced by immunoSEQ multiplex PCR; TCRdb stores in-frame clones only, minus some. Of tens of thousands of clones in the sample, 93% are singletons; the top ten hold over 2%. This chain connects TRBV15 to TRBJ1-5; D gene unclear. The clonotype was recovered from a female donor with multiple sclerosis, enrolled in a pregnancy study. The material sequenced was peripheral blood, taken in the second trimester of pregnancy. CDR3 bases: TGTGCCACCAGCACAGACGGGGATATCAATCAGCCCCAGCATTTT. Translated: CATSTDGDINQPQHF.